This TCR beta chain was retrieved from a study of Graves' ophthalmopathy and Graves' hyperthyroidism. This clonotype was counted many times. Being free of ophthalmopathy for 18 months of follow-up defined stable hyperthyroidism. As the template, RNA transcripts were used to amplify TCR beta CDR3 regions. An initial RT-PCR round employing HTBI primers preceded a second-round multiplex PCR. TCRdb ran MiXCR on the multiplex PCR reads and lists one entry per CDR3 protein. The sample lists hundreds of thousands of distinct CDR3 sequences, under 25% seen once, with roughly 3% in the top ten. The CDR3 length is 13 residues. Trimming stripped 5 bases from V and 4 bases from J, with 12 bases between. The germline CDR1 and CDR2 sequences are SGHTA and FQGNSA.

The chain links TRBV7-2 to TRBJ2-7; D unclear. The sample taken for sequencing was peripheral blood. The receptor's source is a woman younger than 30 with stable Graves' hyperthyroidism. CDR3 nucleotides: TGTGCCAGCAGCGATTACACAGCTTACGAGCAGTACTTC. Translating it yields CASSDYTAYEQYF. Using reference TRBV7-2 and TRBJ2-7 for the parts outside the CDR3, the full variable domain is GAGVSQSPSNKVTEKGKDVELRCDPISGHTALYWYRQSLGQGLEFLIYFQGNSAPDKSGLPSDRFSAERTGGSVSTLTIQRTQQEDSAVYLCASSDYTAYEQYFGPGTRLTVT.